A selection of T cell receptor beta chains follows, all from one sample in a study of cytomegalovirus exposure and HLA in healthy donors. TCRdb keeps only in-frame clones here, not all; method: immunoSEQ multiplex PCR. The table includes under 250,000 clones, around 80% detected once. The sample comprised PBMCs. These receptor sequences come from a woman aged 60-70 years in good health and CMV-seropositive. The CDR3 runs from the conserved cysteine through the conserved F or W. The D gene is left open where the match is weak. Size is stated for part of the rows, as once, few or many counts, or as a class when the clone is expanded.

d_gene: TRBD2
v_gene: TRBV4-1
len: 15
abundance: .
j_gene: TRBJ2-7
CDR3aa: CASSLRLAGGDEQYF
CDR3nt: TGCGCCAGCAGCCTCCGACTAGCGGGAGGAGACGAGCAGTACTTC

d_gene: TRBD2
v_gene: TRBV28
len: 13
abundance: .
j_gene: TRBJ2-7
CDR3aa: CASSLGGGYEQYF
CDR3nt: TGTGCCAGCAGTTTAGGGGGGGGCTACGAGCAGTACTTC

d_gene: .
v_gene: TRBV5-1
len: 17
abundance: .
j_gene: TRBJ2-4
CDR3aa: CASSRGRDSRAKNIQYF
CDR3nt: TGCGCCAGCAGCAGGGGTCGGGACTCGCGAGCCAAAAACATTCAGTACTTC

d_gene: .
v_gene: TRBV6-1
len: 13
abundance: .
j_gene: TRBJ1-1
CDR3aa: CASTFSGNTEAFF
CDR3nt: TGTGCCAGCACCTTCTCGGGGAACACTGAAGCTTTCTTT

d_gene: TRBD1
v_gene: TRBV6-5
len: 14
abundance: .
j_gene: TRBJ1-3
CDR3aa: CASSTRDRKNTIYF
CDR3nt: TGTGCCAGCAGTACGCGGGACAGAAAAAACACCATATATTTT

d_gene: .
v_gene: TRBV4-1
len: 17
abundance: .
j_gene: TRBJ2-6
CDR3aa: CASSQDTLRVGANVLTF
CDR3nt: TGCGCCAGCAGCCAGGACACCCTCAGGGTTGGGGCCAACGTCCTGACTTTC

d_gene: TRBD2
v_gene: TRBV6-6
len: 16
abundance: .
j_gene: TRBJ2-1
CDR3aa: CASSYPGTSGYNEQFF
CDR3nt: TGTGCCAGCAGTTACCCCGGGACTAGCGGGTACAATGAGCAGTTCTTC

d_gene: .
v_gene: TRBV28
len: 12
abundance: .
j_gene: TRBJ1-1
CDR3aa: CASSLTGTRAFF
CDR3nt: TGTGCCAGCAGTTTAACGGGGACTAGAGCTTTCTTT

d_gene: TRBD2
v_gene: TRBV19
len: 16
abundance: .
j_gene: TRBJ2-3
CDR3aa: CASSDRDYPGTDTQYF
CDR3nt: TGTGCCAGTAGTGACCGGGACTACCCCGGGACAGATACGCAGTATTTT

d_gene: .
v_gene: TRBV5-6
len: 12
abundance: .
j_gene: TRBJ1-2
CDR3aa: CASSLAGGGYTF
CDR3nt: TGTGCCAGCAGCTTGGCCGGGGGTGGCTACACCTTC

d_gene: .
v_gene: TRBV9
len: 13
abundance: .
j_gene: TRBJ1-1
CDR3aa: CASSVQGNTEAFF
CDR3nt: TGTGCCAGCAGCGTACAGGGTAACACTGAAGCTTTCTTT

d_gene: .
v_gene: TRBV6-6
len: 16
abundance: .
j_gene: TRBJ2-7
CDR3aa: CASSYPRGQVTYEQYF
CDR3nt: TGTGCCAGCAGTTACCCCCGCGGACAAGTCACCTACGAGCAGTACTTC

d_gene: .
v_gene: TRBV18
len: 16
abundance: few
j_gene: TRBJ1-1
CDR3aa: CASSPRVWTANTEAFF
CDR3nt: TGTGCCAGCTCACCGCGTGTCTGGACAGCGAACACTGAAGCTTTCTTT

d_gene: .
v_gene: TRBV5-4
len: 16
abundance: .
j_gene: TRBJ2-2
CDR3aa: CASSAQRPRRTGELFF
CDR3nt: TGTGCCAGCAGCGCGCAAAGGCCCCGCAGGACCGGGGAGCTGTTTTTT